This TCR beta chain was recorded in a study of cytomegalovirus exposure and HLA in healthy donors. Germline V CDR1 and CDR2: SNHLY, FYNNEI. After removal of 3 bases from V and 3 bases from J, the junction contained 4 bases not matched to a gene. CDR3 length: 15 residues. PCR primers comprised 60 Vbeta and 13 Jbeta primers. In the original processing: A later analysis tallied about 80 million unique TCR beta chains, about 9.9 million of them shared. TCRdb's table, derived via immunoSEQ multiplex PCR, lists solely in-frame clones and lacks some. V, J and clone size are those of that table, while D and trimming were read from the DNA. The sample totals 130,000 or so clones.

The sample comprised PBMCs. This clonotype was sampled from a man younger than 30 in good health and CMV-seronegative. This chain joins TRBV2 and TRBJ1-1, with 10 bases lining up with TRBD1. CDR3 amino acids: CASSEGTGEDTEAFF. The CDR3, as DNA: TGTGCCAGCAGTGAGGGGACAGGGGAAGACACTGAAGCTTTCTTT.